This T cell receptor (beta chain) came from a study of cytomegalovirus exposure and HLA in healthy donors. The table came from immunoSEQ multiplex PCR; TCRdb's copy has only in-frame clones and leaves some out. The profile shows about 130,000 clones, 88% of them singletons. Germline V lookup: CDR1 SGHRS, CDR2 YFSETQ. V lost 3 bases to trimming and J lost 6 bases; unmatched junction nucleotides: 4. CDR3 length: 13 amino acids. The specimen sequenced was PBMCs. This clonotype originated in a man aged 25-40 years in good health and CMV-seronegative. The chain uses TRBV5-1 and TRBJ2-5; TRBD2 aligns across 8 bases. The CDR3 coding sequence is TGCGCCAGCAGCTCGGGACTAGAAAAGACCCAGTACTTC. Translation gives CASSSGLEKTQYF.